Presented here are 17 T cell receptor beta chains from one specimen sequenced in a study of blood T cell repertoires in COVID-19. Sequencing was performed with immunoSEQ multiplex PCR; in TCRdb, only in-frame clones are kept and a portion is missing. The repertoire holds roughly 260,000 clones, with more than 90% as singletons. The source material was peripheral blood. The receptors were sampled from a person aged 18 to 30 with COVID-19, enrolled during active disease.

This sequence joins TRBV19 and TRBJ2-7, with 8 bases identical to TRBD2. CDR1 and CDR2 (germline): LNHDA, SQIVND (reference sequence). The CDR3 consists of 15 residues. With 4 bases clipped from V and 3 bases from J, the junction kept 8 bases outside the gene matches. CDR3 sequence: CASSRLAGSSYEQYF. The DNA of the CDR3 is TGTGCCAGTAGTAGGCTAGCGGGCTCAAGCTACGAGCAGTACTTC.

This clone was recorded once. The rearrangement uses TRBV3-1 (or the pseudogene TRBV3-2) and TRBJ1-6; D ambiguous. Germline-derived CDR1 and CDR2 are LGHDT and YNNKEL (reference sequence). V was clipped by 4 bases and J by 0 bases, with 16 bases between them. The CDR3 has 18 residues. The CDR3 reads CASSPSSLASSYNSPLHF. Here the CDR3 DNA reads TGTGCCAGCAGCCCGAGTTCGCTTGCGAGCTCCTATAATTCACCCCTCCACTTT.

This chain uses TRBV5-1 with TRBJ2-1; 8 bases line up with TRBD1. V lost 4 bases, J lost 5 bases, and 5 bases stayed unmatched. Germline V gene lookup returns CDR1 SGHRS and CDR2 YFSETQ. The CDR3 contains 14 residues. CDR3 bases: TGCGCCAGCAGCCAGGACAGGGAGGACAATGAGCAGTTCTTC. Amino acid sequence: CASSQDREDNEQFF.

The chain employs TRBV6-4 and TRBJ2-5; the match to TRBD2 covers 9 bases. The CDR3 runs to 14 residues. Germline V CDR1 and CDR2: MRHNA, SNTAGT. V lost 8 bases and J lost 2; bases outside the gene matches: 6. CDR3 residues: CASPTSGSQETQYF. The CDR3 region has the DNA TGTGCCAGCCCGACTAGCGGATCTCAAGAGACCCAGTACTTC.

The CDR3 coding sequence is TGTGCCAGCAGTTTATCCGGGCAGGGCACGAGCAATGAGCAGTTCTTC. This codes for CASSLSGQGTSNEQFF. The chain has TRBV28 and TRBJ2-1; D might be TRBD1 (5 bases). Trimming stripped 1 base from V and 6 bases from J, with 16 bases between. CDR3 length equals 16 residues. Germline V gene lookup returns CDR1 MDHEN and CDR2 SYDVKM.

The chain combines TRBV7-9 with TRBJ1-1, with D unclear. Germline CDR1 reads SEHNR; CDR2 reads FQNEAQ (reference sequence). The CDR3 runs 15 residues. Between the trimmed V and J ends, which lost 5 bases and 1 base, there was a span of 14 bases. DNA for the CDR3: TGTGCCAGCAGCCCCCACGGCCTAGCGAACACTGAAGCTTTCTTT. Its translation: CASSPHGLANTEAFF. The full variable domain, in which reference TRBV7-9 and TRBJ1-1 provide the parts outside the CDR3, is DTGVSQNPRHKITKRGQNVTFRCDPISEHNRLYWYRQTLGQGPEFLTYFQNEAQLEKSRLLSDRFSAERPKGSFSTLEIQRTEQGDSAMYLCASSPHGLANTEAFFGQGTRLTVV.

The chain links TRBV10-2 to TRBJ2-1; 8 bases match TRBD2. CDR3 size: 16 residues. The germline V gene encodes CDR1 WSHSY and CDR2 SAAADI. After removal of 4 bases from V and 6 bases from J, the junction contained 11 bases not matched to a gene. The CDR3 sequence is CASSGPGLVGSNEQFF. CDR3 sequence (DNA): TGCGCCAGCAGTGGTCCGGGACTAGTCGGGAGCAATGAGCAGTTCTTC.

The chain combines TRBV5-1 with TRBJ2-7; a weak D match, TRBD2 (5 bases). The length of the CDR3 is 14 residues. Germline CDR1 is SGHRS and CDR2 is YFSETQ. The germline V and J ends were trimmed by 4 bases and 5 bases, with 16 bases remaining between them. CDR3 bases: TGCGCCAGCAGCCCCACGGCCACCGGGAACGAGCAGTACTTC. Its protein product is CASSPTATGNEQYF.

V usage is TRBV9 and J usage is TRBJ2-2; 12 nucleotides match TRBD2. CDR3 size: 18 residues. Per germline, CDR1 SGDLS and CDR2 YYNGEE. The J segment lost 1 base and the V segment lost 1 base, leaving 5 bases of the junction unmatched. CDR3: CASSVPLAGGQNTGELFF. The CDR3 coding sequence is TGTGCCAGCAGCGTACCCCTAGCGGGAGGGCAGAACACCGGGGAGCTGTTTTTT.

The CDR3 region is CASSGPPSYEQYF. The CDR3 DNA sequence: TGTGCCAGCAGTGGGCCGCCCTCCTACGAGCAGTACTTC. The chain couples TRBV28 to TRBJ2-7; D call uncertain. V was trimmed by 5 bases and J by 0 bases, leaving 8 bases between them. Germline assignment: CDR1 MDHEN and CDR2 SYDVKM. The length of the CDR3 is 13 residues.

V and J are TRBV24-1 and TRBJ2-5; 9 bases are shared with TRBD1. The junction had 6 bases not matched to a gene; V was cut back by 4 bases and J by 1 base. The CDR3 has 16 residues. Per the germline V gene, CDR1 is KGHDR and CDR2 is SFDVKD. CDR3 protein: CATSDYADRGQETQYF. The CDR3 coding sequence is TGTGCCACCAGTGACTATGCGGACAGGGGCCAAGAGACCCAGTACTTC.

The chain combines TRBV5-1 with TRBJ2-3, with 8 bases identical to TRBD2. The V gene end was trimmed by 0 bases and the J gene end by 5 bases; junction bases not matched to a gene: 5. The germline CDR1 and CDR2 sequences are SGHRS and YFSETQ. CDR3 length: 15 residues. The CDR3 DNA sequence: TGCGCCAGCAGCTTGGGAGGACTAGCTGGAGATACGCAGTATTTT. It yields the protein CASSLGGLAGDTQYF.

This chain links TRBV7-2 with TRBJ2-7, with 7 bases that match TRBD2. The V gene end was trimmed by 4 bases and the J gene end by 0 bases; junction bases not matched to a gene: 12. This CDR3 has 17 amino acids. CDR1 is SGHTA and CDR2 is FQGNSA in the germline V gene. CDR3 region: CASSSQALAVISYEQYF. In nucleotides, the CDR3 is TGTGCCAGCAGCTCCCAGGCGCTAGCGGTAATCTCCTACGAGCAGTACTTC.

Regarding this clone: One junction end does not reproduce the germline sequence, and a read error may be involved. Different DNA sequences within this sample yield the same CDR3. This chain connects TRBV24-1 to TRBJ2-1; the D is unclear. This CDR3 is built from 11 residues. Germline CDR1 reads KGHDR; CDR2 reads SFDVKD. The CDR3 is CATSAYNEQFF. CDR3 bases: TGTGCCACCAGTGCCTATAATGAGCAGTTCTTC.

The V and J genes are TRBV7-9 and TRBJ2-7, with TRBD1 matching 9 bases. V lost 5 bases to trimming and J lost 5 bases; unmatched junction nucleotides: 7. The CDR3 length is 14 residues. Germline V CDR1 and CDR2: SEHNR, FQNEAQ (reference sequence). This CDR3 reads CASSVRDRVHEQYF. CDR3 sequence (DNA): TGTGCCAGCAGCGTCCGGGACAGGGTCCACGAGCAGTACTTC.

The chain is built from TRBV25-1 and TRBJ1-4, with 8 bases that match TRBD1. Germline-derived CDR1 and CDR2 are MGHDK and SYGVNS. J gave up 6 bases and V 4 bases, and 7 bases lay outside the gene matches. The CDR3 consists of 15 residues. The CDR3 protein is CASSVFRGLDEKLFF. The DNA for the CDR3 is TGTGCCAGCAGTGTTTTCAGGGGGCTGGATGAAAAACTGTTTTTT.

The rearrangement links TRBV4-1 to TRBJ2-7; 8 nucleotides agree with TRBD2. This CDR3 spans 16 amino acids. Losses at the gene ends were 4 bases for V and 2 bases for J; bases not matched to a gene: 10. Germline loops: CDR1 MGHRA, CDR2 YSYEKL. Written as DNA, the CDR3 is TGCGCCAGCAGCCGGCACGTGACGGGAGGGGCCTACGAGCAGTACTTC. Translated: CASSRHVTGGAYEQYF.